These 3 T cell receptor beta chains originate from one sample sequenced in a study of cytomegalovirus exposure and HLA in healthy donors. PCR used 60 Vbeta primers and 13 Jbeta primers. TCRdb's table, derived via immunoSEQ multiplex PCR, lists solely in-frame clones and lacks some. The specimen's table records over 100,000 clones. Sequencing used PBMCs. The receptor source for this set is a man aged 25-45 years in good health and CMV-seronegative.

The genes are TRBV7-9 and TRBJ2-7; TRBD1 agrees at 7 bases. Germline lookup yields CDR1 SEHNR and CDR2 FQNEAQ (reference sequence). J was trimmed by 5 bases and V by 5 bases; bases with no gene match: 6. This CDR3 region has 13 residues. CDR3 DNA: TGTGCCAGCAGCCCAGGGGGTTATAACGAGCAGTACTTC. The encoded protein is CASSPGGYNEQYF.

CDR3 in DNA: TGCGCCAGCACCCCAGGGTACACTTTGGACACCGGGGAGCTGTTTTTT. It yields the protein CASTPGYTLDTGELFF. The genes are TRBV4-3 and TRBJ2-2; D is possibly TRBD1 (5 bases). Germline assignment: CDR1 LGHNA and CDR2 YSLEER. CDR3 length: 16 amino acids. Trimming took off 7 bases at V and 3 bases at J, with 18 bases between the two ends.

CDR3 sequence: CASTFGGSGGSNEQFF. The CDR3 region has the DNA TGTGCCAGCACCTTTGGTGGTAGCGGGGGATCCAATGAGCAGTTCTTC. The rearrangement links TRBV7-3 to TRBJ2-1; 9 bases are a match to TRBD2. V shed 7 bases and J 6 bases; nucleotides not matched to a gene: 13. CDR1 SGHTA and CDR2 FQGTGA come from the germline V gene. This CDR3 has 16 amino acids.